This TCR beta chain was identified in a study of blood T cell repertoires in COVID-19. On the study more broadly: The study drew acute and convalescent COVID-19 samples from the United States, Italy and Spain.

Contact with a PCR-confirmed or clinician-diagnosed COVID-19 case occurred within 2 weeks of entry. Some clones are missing from TCRdb's copy, which holds only in-frame ones; the method was immunoSEQ multiplex PCR. The sample carries a few hundred thousand clones, about 88% recorded once. This clone was seen more than once but under ten times. The receptor was derived from a woman younger than 35 who had been exposed to COVID-19. The sequenced material came from PBMCs or T cells enriched from blood (not recorded which).

CDR3 sequence reads: CASSSPSGAFEQYF. As DNA, the CDR3 is TGTGCCAGCAGTTCCCCTAGCGGGGCATTCGAGCAGTACTTC. This rearrangement joins TRBV6-6 to TRBJ2-7, with TRBD2 matching over 9 bases. The CDR3 length is 14 residues. Germline lookup yields CDR1 MNHNY and CDR2 SVGAGI (reference sequence). After removal of 4 bases from V and 6 bases from J, the junction contained 7 bases not matched to a gene.